These T cell receptor beta chains were read from a single sample in a study of blood T cell repertoires in COVID-19. Assay used: immunoSEQ multiplex PCR; TCRdb lists only in-frame clones, some missing. The data contain roughly 100,000 clones, about 75% of them singletons. Sequencing was carried out using peripheral blood. The receptors stem from a woman aged 70-85 years with acute or convalescent COVID-19. CDR3s include the opening cysteine and the closing phenylalanine or tryptophan. The D gene is left open where the match is weak. Size tells how often a clone was seen (once, few, many) or the class of an expanded clone, and some rows leave it out.

v_gene	len	d_gene	abundance	j_gene	CDR3nt	CDR3aa
TRBV6-4	18	-	-	TRBJ2-1	TGTGCCAGCAGTGCCAACCCGGGATACAGGGTTGCCTACAATGAGCAGTTCTTC	CASSANPGYRVAYNEQFF
TRBV24-1	14	-	-	TRBJ2-1	TGTGCCACCAGTGTCTCCGACAGGACCAATGAGCAGTTCTTC	CATSVSDRTNEQFF
TRBV29-1	13	TRBD2	-	TRBJ2-1	TGCAGCGTTTCGTCGGGGGGGAACAATGAGCAGTTCTTC	CSVSSGGNNEQFF
TRBV6-5	14	-	-	TRBJ1-5	TGTGCCGCGGGCGGAGACTTTAGCAATCAGCCCCAGCATTTT	CAAGGDFSNQPQHF
TRBV13	12	-	-	TRBJ1-6	TGTGCCAGCAGTCCGTATAATTCACCCCTCCACTTT	CASSPYNSPLHF
TRBV6-2/TRBV6-3	16	-	once	TRBJ2-1	TGTGCCAGCAGTTACTCTCTAGCGACAGCCTACAATGAGCAGTTCTTC	CASSYSLATAYNEQFF
TRBV14	14	-	few	TRBJ1-1	TGTGCCAGCAGCCAAGAACGGGGGGGCACTGAAGCTTTCTTT	CASSQERGGTEAFF
TRBV29-1	13	-	few	TRBJ2-5	TGCAGCGCGACTACAGGTTTCCAAGAGACCCAGTACTTC	CSATTGFQETQYF
TRBV18	14	TRBD1	-	TRBJ1-2	TGTGCCAGCTCACTAGAGGACAGGGGGTATGGCTACACCTTC	CASSLEDRGYGYTF
TRBV11-2	16	TRBD1	-	TRBJ1-1	TGTGCCAGCAGCTCCGCAGGGGGCCCCATGAACACTGAAGCTTTCTTT	CASSSAGGPMNTEAFF
TRBV5-8	15	-	-	TRBJ2-1	TGTGCCAGCAGCTTGGGCCAGGGCCCATACAATGAGCAGTTCTTC	CASSLGQGPYNEQFF
TRBV11-2	15	TRBD1	-	TRBJ2-1	TGTGCCAGCACCACGGGGACAGCCTCCTACAATGAGCAGTTCTTC	CASTTGTASYNEQFF
TRBV23-1	15	-	few	TRBJ2-4	TGCGCCAGCAGTCCCCCCGCCAGGGCCAAAAACATTCAGTACTTC	CASSPPARAKNIQYF
TRBV27	16	-	-	TRBJ2-1	TGTGCCAGCAGTTTAATTTCCCTCAATGGGGGGATGAAGCAGTTCTTC	CASSLISLNGGMKQFF
TRBV28	15	-	-	TRBJ2-3	TGTGCCAGCACCCTGAGACTTTCTAGCACAGATACGCAGTATTTT	CASTLRLSSTDTQYF
TRBV5-1	14	TRBD1	-	TRBJ2-2	TGCGCCAGCAAAGGGACAGGGAACACCGGGGAGCTGTTTTTT	CASKGTGNTGELFF
TRBV9	15	TRBD1	-	TRBJ1-1	TGTGCCAGCAGCGCCCGACAGGGGGCGCACACTGAAGCTTTCTTT	CASSARQGAHTEAFF
TRBV4-2	16	TRBD2	-	TRBJ2-2	TGTGCCAGCAGCAAAGAAGCTAGCGGGAACACCGGGGAGCTGTTTTTT	CASSKEASGNTGELFF
TRBV19	14	TRBD1	-	TRBJ2-1	TGTGCCAGTAGGAAGGACAGGGAAATCGGCGAGCAGTTCTTC	CASRKDREIGEQFF
TRBV27	15	-	-	TRBJ2-1	TGTGCCAGCAGTATTACAACAAACTCCTACAATGAGCAGTTCTTC	CASSITTNSYNEQFF
TRBV4-1	17	-	once	TRBJ2-6	TGCGCCAGCAGCCAAGTGACGCAGGGCTCTGGGGCCAACGTCCTGACTTTC	CASSQVTQGSGANVLTF
TRBV24-1	18	-	-	TRBJ2-3	TGTGCCACCAGTGACCTACAGGGCCCGGGCCTTATGGCAGATACGCAGTATTTT	CATSDLQGPGLMADTQYF
TRBV10-3	15	TRBD1	-	TRBJ2-5	TGTGCCATCAGTGGGACAGGGGGCCCCAGGGAGACCCAGTACTTC	CAISGTGGPRETQYF
TRBV6-5	16	-	-	TRBJ2-5	TGTGCCAGCAGTTATGCCTCCGCACCCCTACAAGAGACCCAGTACTTC	CASSYASAPLQETQYF
TRBV3-1/TRBV3-2	16	-	-	TRBJ1-5	TGTGCCAGCAGCCAAAGTCAAACGGGGGGGGCCGGGCCCCAGCATTTT	CASSQSQTGGAGPQHF
TRBV19	14	-	-	TRBJ1-2	TGTGCCAGTACCCGGGGACTAACTAACTATGGCTACACCTTC	CASTRGLTNYGYTF
TRBV28	11	-	few	TRBJ1-2	TGTGCCAGCACCCCGGGCTATGGCTACACCTTC	CASTPGYGYTF
TRBV10-2	14	-	-	TRBJ1-1	TGCGCCAGCAGTGACGGGAGGGGTTACACTGAAGCTTTCTTT	CASSDGRGYTEAFF
TRBV14	12	-	-	TRBJ2-2	TGTGCCAGCAGCCAATTAACCGGGGAGCTGTTTTTT	CASSQLTGELFF
TRBV7-2	16	TRBD1	-	TRBJ1-3	TGTGCCAGCAGCCAAGACAGGGGAACGGGCGGAAACACCATATATTTT	CASSQDRGTGGNTIYF
TRBV27	19	TRBD1	few	TRBJ2-1	TGTGCCAGCAGTTCCCTTGGGCACTCACAGGGGAGACCCTACAATGAGCAGTTCTTC	CASSSLGHSQGRPYNEQFF
TRBV15	13	-	once	TRBJ2-1	TGTGCCACCGGGCAGGGCATACTTGATGAGCAGTTCTTC	CATGQGILDEQFF
TRBV19	14	-	-	TRBJ1-1	TGTGCCAGTAAAAGCTCACCGGTGAACACTGAAGCTTTCTTT	CASKSSPVNTEAFF
TRBV7-2	15	-	-	TRBJ1-6	TGTGCCAGCAGCTTGTCGCAGGGAGGTAATTCACCCCTCCACTTT	CASSLSQGGNSPLHF
TRBV14	14	-	-	TRBJ2-3	TGTGCCAGCAGCCAAGAAATGAAGAGAGATACGCAGTATTTT	CASSQEMKRDTQYF
TRBV6-6	15	TRBD1	-	TRBJ1-1	TGTGCCAGCAGCCTGACAGGGGGGATGAACACTGAAGTTTTCTTT	CASSLTGGMNTEVFF
TRBV6-6	15	-	-	TRBJ2-2	TGTGCCAGCACCCTCCGAGGCGACGCGGGCGGGGAGCTGTTTTTT	CASTLRGDAGGELFF
TRBV6-6	15	-	-	TRBJ1-3	TGTGCCAGCAGTTACATGGGGGGCTCTGGAAACACCATATATTTT	CASSYMGGSGNTIYF
TRBV5-1	14	-	-	TRBJ2-1	TGCGCCAGCAGCCCTCTGAGCTCCTACAATGAGCAGTTCTTC	CASSPLSSYNEQFF
TRBV6-5	15	-	-	TRBJ2-7	TGTGCCAGCACCCCCCCTGGGGCAAAAAACTACGAGCAGTACTTC	CASTPPGAKNYEQYF
TRBV7-9	14	TRBD2	-	TRBJ2-5	TGTGCCAGCAGCTTCCCTAGCGGTCGGGAGACCCAGTACTTC	CASSFPSGRETQYF
TRBV14	16	TRBD2	-	TRBJ2-7	TGTGCCAGCAGCCCGGCGGGGCGGGGGGGATCCTACGAGCAGTACTTC	CASSPAGRGGSYEQYF
TRBV5-8	13	TRBD2	-	TRBJ2-5	TGTGCCAGCAGCTTGATCGGGACTAGGGCCCAGTACTTC	CASSLIGTRAQYF